A few counts support the clone carrying this TCR beta chain. This entry is derived from a study of blood T cell repertoires in COVID-19. Study summary: Specimens from acute and convalescent COVID-19 originated in the United States, Italy and Spain. PBMCs, B-cell-depleted T cells, or T cells were the source of the cDNA or gDNA that made up the material.

Seattle's enrolled individuals joined amid active infection and were then monitored longitudinally. TCRdb keeps only in-frame clones here, not all; method: immunoSEQ multiplex PCR. The data show about 170,000 clones, roughly 80% seen once. The sequenced sample consisted of peripheral blood. This clonotype was sampled from an elderly woman with COVID-19, enrolled during active disease.

In DNA form, the CDR3 reads TGTGCCAGCAGTGCCCCCTGGGGCTCATACACTGAAGCTTTCTTT. It encodes CASSAPWGSYTEAFF. This sequence joins TRBV25-1 and TRBJ1-1; maybe TRBD1 (5 bases). The germline V gene has CDR1 MGHDK and CDR2 SYGVNS. V was clipped by 4 bases and J by 3 bases, with 15 bases between them. The CDR3 sequence is 15 residues long.